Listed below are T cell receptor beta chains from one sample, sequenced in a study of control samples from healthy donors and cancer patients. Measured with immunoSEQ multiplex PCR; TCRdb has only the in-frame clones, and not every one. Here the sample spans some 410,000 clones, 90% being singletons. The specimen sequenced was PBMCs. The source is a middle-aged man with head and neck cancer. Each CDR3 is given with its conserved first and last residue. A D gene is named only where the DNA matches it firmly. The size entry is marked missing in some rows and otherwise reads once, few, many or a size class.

CASSLLGNPNSNQPQHF | TGTGCCAGCAGTTTACTAGGGAATCCAAATAGCAATCAGCCCCAGCATTTT | - | TRBJ1-5 | - | TRBV28
CASSLNNLAVRDTQYF | TGTGCCAGCAGTTTGAATAATCTAGCGGTTCGAGATACGCAGTATTTT | - | TRBJ2-3 | TRBD2 | TRBV27
CASSPRTGLPEEGYTF | TGTGCCAGCAGCCCTCGGACAGGGTTACCCGAAGAGGGCTACACCTTC | - | TRBJ1-2 | TRBD1 | TRBV7-2
CASNQVARNSPLHF | TGTGCCAGCAACCAGGTCGCGAGAAATTCACCCCTCCACTTT | - | TRBJ1-6 | - | TRBV28
CASSQDLRGESYEQYF | TGTGCCAGCAGCCAAGATCTACGGGGCGAATCCTACGAGCAGTACTTC | - | TRBJ2-7 | - | TRBV3-1/TRBV3-2
CASRGFRDEAFF | TGTGCCAGCAGAGGGTTCAGGGACGAAGCTTTCTTT | - | TRBJ1-1 | - | TRBV6-5
CASSQLAGLTDTQYF | TGCGCCAGCAGCCAACTAGCGGGACTCACAGATACGCAGTATTTT | - | TRBJ2-3 | TRBD2 | TRBV5-1
CASSIDYRGWRSNQPQHF | TGTGCCAGTAGTATAGATTACAGGGGATGGCGTAGCAATCAGCCCCAGCATTTT | - | TRBJ1-5 | TRBD1 | TRBV19
CASSDYEQYF | TGTGCCAGCAGCGACTACGAGCAGTACTTC | - | TRBJ2-7 | - | TRBV6-5
CASKMKWDTGELFF | TGCGCCAGCAAGATGAAATGGGACACCGGGGAGCTGTTTTTT | - | TRBJ2-2 | - | TRBV5-1
CASSEGLNTEAFF | TGTGCCAGCAGTGAGGGTCTGAACACTGAAGCTTTCTTT | - | TRBJ1-1 | - | TRBV6-1
CASSQEGTSVYNEQFF | TGTGCCAGCAGCCAAGAGGGGACTAGCGTATACAATGAGCAGTTCTTC | - | TRBJ2-1 | TRBD2 | TRBV3-1/TRBV3-2
CASSMEYQPQHF | TGTGCCAGTAGTATGGAGTATCAGCCCCAGCATTTT | few | TRBJ1-5 | - | TRBV19
CASSLIGYSFSYEQYF | TGTGCCAGCAGCTTAATTGGATACAGTTTCTCCTACGAGCAGTACTTC | - | TRBJ2-7 | - | TRBV11-2
CASSDQPNTEAFF | TGTGCCAGCAGTGACCAACCGAACACTGAAGCTTTCTTT | - | TRBJ1-1 | - | TRBV6-4
CASSLDGRGSYEQYF | TGCGCCAGCAGCTTGGATGGCAGGGGCTCCTACGAGCAGTACTTC | - | TRBJ2-7 | - | TRBV5-1
CASSVWPSYEQYF | TGTGCCAGCAGCGTGTGGCCGTCCTACGAGCAGTACTTC | - | TRBJ2-7 | - | TRBV9
CAWTRNSGNTIYF | TGTGCCTGGACACGAAACTCTGGAAACACCATATATTTT | - | TRBJ1-3 | - | TRBV30
CASSSSGGYTF | TGTGCCAGCAGCTCCAGCGGCGGCTACACCTTC | - | TRBJ1-2 | - | TRBV5-6
CASSLVSGARRETQYF | TGTGCCAGCAGCTTAGTCTCGGGGGCCCGCAGGGAGACCCAGTACTTC | - | TRBJ2-5 | - | TRBV7-9
CASSPGTSYEQYF | TGTGCCAGCTCACCAGGGACATCCTACGAGCAGTACTTC | few | TRBJ2-7 | - | TRBV18
CSVGANTGELFF | TGCAGCGTTGGAGCGAACACCGGGGAGCTGTTTTTT | - | TRBJ2-2 | - | TRBV29-1
CASREGQDIQYF | TGTGCCAGCCGGGAGGGCCAAGACATTCAGTACTTC | - | TRBJ2-4 | TRBD2 | TRBV2
CASSSIKEQFF | TGTGCCAGCAGTTCGATCAAGGAGCAGTTCTTC | once | TRBJ2-1 | - | TRBV28
CASIRNTIYF | TGTGCCAGTATCAGGAACACCATATATTTT | - | TRBJ1-3 | - | TRBV5-8
CAISEVRGREYYNEQFF | TGTGCCATCAGTGAAGTCAGGGGGCGGGAGTACTACAATGAGCAGTTCTTC | - | TRBJ2-1 | - | TRBV10-3
CASSTRHSSGNTIYF | TGTGCCAGCAGTACCAGACACAGCTCTGGAAACACCATATATTTT | - | TRBJ1-3 | - | TRBV28
CASSLDSEYEQYF | TGCGCCAGCAGCTTGGACAGCGAATACGAGCAGTACTTC | - | TRBJ2-7 | - | TRBV5-1
CASRYTEQAFF | TGTGCCAGCAGGTACACGGAACAAGCTTTCTTT | - | TRBJ1-1 | - | TRBV11-1
CASSLSGRVGTEAFF | TGCGCCAGCAGCTTGTCTGGCAGGGTGGGCACTGAAGCTTTCTTT | - | TRBJ1-1 | - | TRBV5-1
CASSEYVGPYEQYF | TGTGCCAGCAGTGAATACGTGGGTCCCTACGAGCAGTACTTC | - | TRBJ2-7 | - | TRBV2
CASSPDRREPQHF | TGTGCCAGCAGCCCGGACAGACGTGAGCCCCAGCATTTT | - | TRBJ1-5 | - | TRBV7-6
CASSTIADTTYEQYF | TGTGCCAGTAGTACTATAGCGGATACGACCTACGAGCAGTACTTC | - | TRBJ2-7 | - | TRBV19
CASSAIGVQGAPGAEAFF | TGTGCCAGCAGCGCTATAGGGGTACAGGGGGCCCCAGGGGCTGAAGCTTTCTTT | - | TRBJ1-1 | TRBD1 | TRBV13
CASSLGSAADEKLFF | TGCGCCAGCAGCTTGGGGTCGGCGGCGGATGAAAAACTGTTTTTT | - | TRBJ1-4 | - | TRBV5-1
CASSFNRGQQYF | TGTGCCAGCAGTTTCAATCGGGGACAGCAGTACTTC | - | TRBJ2-7 | - | TRBV28
CASSFPGYFTDTQYF | TGTGCCAGCAGCTTCCCAGGATACTTCACAGATACGCAGTATTTT | - | TRBJ2-3 | - | TRBV5-8
CASSFGNGYQETQYF | TGTGCTAGCAGCTTTGGAAACGGATACCAAGAGACCCAGTACTTC | - | TRBJ2-5 | - | TRBV7-7
CASSFEGGTKNIQYF | TGCGCCAGCAGCTTCGAAGGGGGGACCAAAAACATTCAGTACTTC | - | TRBJ2-4 | - | TRBV5-1
CASSYSGYGLIQPQHF | TGTGCCAGCAGTTACTCGGGGTACGGATTGATTCAGCCCCAGCATTTT | - | TRBJ1-5 | - | TRBV6-2/TRBV6-3